This TCR beta chain was identified during a study of beta chain features in type 1 diabetes. Every bit of the isolated RNA underwent reverse transcription, so sequencing read expressed TCRB transcripts. Clones were sequenced by immunoSEQ multiplex PCR, and TCRdb holds only the in-frame ones, with some missing. The sample has under 800,000 clones, 15% to 19% seen once. The V end was cut by 4 bases, the J end by 1 base, with 6 bases between. This CDR3 has 13 residues. Looked up from germline, CDR1 is MRHNA and CDR2 is SNTAGT. The source material was naive CD4+ T cells from blood. The TCR was taken from a man between 18 and 29 years old in good health. The chain is built from TRBV6-4 and TRBJ2-3, with unresolved D. CDR3 region: CASSAPGTDTQYF. The CDR3 nucleotides are TGTGCCAGCAGTGCCCCCGGCACAGATACGCAGTATTTT.